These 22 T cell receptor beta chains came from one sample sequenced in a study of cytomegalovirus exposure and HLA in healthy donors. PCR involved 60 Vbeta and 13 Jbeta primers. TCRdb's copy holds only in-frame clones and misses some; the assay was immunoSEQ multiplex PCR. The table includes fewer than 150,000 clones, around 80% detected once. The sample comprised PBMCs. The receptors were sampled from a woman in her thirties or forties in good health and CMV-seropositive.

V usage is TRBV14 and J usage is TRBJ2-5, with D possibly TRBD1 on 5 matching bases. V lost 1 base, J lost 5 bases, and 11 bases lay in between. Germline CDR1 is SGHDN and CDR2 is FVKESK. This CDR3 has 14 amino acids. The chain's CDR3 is CASSQVGHRETQYF. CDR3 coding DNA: TGTGCCAGCAGCCAAGTAGGACACCGGGAGACCCAGTACTTC.

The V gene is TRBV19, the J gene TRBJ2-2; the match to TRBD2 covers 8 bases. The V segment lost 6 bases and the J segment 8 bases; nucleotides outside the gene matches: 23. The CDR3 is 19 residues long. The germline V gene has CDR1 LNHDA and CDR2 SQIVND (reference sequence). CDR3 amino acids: CASRGSVGTSGYYVGELFF. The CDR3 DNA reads TGTGCCAGTAGAGGTTCTGTTGGTACTAGCGGCTATTACGTGGGGGAGCTGTTTTTT.

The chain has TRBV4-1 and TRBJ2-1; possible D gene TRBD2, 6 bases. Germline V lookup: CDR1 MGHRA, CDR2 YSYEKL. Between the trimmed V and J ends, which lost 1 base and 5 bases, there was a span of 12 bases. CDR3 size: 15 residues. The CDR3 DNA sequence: TGCGCCAGCAGCCAAGTAGCGGCCAACAACAATGAGCAGTTCTTC. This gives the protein CASSQVAANNNEQFF.

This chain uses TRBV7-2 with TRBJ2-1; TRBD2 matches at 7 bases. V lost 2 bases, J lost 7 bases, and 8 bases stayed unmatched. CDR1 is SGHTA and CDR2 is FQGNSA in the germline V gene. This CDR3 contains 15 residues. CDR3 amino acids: CASSLRRAGENEQFF. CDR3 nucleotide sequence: TGTGCCAGCAGCTTACGTCGGGCGGGGGAGAATGAGCAGTTCTTC.

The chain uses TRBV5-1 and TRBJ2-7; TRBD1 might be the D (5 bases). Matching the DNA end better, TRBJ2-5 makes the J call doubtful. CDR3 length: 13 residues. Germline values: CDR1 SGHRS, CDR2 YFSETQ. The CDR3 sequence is CASSLALGQTQYF. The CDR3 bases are TGCGCCAGCAGCTTGGCCTTGGGGCAGACCCAGTACTTC.

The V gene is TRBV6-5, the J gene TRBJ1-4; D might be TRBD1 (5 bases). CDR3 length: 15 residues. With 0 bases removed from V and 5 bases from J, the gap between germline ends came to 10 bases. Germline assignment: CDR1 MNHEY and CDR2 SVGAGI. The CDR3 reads CASSYSGHPNEKLFF. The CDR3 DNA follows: TGTGCCAGCAGTTACTCCGGACACCCGAATGAAAAACTGTTTTTT.

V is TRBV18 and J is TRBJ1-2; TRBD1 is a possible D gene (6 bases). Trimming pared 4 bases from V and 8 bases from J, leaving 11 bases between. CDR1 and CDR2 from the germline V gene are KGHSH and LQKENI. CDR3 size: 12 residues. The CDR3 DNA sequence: TGTGCCAGCTCACGACAGGCGGAGGGCTACACCTTC. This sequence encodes CASSRQAEGYTF.

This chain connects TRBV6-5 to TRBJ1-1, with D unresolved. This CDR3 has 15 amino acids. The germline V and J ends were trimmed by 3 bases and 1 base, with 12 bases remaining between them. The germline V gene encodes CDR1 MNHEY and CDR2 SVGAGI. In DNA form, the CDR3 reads TGTGCCAGCAGTTATGGTTGGAGTTGGAACACTGAAGCTTTCTTT. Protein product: CASSYGWSWNTEAFF.

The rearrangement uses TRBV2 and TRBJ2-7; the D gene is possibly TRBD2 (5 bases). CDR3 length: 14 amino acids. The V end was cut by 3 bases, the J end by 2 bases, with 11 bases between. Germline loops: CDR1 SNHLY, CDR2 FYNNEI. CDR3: CASSDSGSTYEQYF. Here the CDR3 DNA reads TGTGCCAGCAGTGACAGCGGATCTACCTACGAGCAGTACTTC.

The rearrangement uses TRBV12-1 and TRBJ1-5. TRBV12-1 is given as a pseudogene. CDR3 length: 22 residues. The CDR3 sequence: CASSFPRDPVQGLNFSNQPQHF. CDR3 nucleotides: TGTGCCAGCAGTTTTCCCCGAGATCCTGTGCAGGGACTTAATTTTAGCAATCAGCCCCAGCATTTT.

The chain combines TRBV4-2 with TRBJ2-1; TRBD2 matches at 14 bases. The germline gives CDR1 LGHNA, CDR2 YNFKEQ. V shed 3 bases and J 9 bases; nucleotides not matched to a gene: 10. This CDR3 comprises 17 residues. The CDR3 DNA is TGTGCCAGCAGCCAGGCCCTGGGACTAGCGGGAGAGAGTGAGCAGTTCTTC. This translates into CASSQALGLAGESEQFF.

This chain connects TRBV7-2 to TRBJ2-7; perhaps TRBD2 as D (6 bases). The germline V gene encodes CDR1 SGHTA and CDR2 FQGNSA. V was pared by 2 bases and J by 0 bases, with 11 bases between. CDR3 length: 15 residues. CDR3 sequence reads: CASSLFLAASYEQYF. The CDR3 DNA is TGTGCCAGCAGCTTATTTTTAGCGGCCTCCTACGAGCAGTACTTC.

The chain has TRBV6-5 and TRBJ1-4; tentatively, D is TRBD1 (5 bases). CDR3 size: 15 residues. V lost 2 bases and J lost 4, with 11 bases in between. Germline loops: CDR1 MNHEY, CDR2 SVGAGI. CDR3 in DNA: TGTGCCAGCAGTTACCGGGGGTTTGGTAATGAAAAACTGTTTTTT. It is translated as CASSYRGFGNEKLFF.

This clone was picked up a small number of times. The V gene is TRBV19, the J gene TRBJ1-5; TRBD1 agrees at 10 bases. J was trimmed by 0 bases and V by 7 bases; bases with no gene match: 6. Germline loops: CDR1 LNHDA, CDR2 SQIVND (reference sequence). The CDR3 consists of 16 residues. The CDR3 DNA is TGTGCCAGTAAACGGGACAGGGGATATAGCAATCAGCCCCAGCATTTT. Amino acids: CASKRDRGYSNQPQHF.

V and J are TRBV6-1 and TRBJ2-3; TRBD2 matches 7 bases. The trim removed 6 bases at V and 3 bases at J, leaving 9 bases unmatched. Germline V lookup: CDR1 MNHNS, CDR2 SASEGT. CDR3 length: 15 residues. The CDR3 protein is CASSQLAPGTDTQYF. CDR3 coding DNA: TGTGCCAGCAGCCAACTAGCGCCCGGAACAGATACGCAGTATTTT.

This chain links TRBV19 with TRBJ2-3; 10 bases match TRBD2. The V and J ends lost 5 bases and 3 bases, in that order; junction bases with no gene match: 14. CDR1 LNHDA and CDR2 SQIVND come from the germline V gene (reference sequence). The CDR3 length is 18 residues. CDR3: CASSGNLAGEAPTDTQYF. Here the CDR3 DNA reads TGTGCCAGTAGTGGAAACCTAGCGGGAGAAGCTCCAACAGATACGCAGTATTTT.

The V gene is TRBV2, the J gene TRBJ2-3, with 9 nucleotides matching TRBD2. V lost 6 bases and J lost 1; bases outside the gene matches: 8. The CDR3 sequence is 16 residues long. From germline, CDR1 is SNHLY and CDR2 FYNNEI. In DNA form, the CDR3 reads TGTGCCAGCAGGCAGTCCAGGACTAGCGGCACAGATACGCAGTATTTT. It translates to CASRQSRTSGTDTQYF. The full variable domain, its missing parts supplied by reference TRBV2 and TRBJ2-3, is EPEVTQTPSHQVTQMGQEVILRCVPISNHLYFYWYRQILGQKVEFLVSFYNNEISEKSEIFDDQFSVERPDGSNFTLKIRSTKLEDSAMYFCASRQSRTSGTDTQYFGPGTRLTVL.

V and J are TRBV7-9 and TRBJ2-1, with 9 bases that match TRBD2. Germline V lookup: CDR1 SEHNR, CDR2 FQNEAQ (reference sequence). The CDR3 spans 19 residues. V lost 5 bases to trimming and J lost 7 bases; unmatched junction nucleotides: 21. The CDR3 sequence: CASSPRVAGALSEGNEQFF. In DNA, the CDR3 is TGTGCCAGCAGCCCCCGGGTAGCGGGGGCCTTATCAGAGGGAAATGAGCAGTTCTTC. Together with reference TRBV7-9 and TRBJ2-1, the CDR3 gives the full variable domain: DTGVSQNPRHKITKRGQNVTFRCDPISEHNRLYWYRQTLGQGPEFLTYFQNEAQLEKSRLLSDRFSAERPKGSFSTLEIQRTEQGDSAMYLCASSPRVAGALSEGNEQFFGPGTRLTVL.

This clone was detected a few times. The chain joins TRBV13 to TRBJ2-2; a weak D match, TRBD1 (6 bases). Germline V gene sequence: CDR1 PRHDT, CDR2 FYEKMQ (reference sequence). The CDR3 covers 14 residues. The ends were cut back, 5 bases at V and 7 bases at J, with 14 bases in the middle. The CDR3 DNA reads TGTGCCAGCAGCAACGGACAGTGGGTCGGGGAGCTGTTTTTT. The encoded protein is CASSNGQWVGELFF.

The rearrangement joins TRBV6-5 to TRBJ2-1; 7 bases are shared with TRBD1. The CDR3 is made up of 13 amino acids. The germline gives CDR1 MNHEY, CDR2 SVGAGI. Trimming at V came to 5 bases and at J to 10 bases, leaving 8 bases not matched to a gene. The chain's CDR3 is CASSQSLGGEQFF. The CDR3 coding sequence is TGTGCCAGCAGTCAATCGCTAGGGGGCGAGCAGTTCTTC.

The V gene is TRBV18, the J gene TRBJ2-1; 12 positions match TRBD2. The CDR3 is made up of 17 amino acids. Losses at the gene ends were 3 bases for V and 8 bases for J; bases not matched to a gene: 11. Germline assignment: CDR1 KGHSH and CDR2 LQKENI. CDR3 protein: CASSPEAGTSGSYEQFF. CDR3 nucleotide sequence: TGTGCCAGCTCACCGGAAGCCGGGACTAGCGGGTCTTATGAGCAGTTCTTC.

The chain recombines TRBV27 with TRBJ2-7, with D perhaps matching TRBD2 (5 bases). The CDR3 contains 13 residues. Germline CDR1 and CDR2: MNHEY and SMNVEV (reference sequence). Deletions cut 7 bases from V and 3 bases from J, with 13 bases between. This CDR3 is CASKGTDYYEQYF. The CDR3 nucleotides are TGTGCCAGCAAAGGAACAGACTACTACGAGCAGTACTTC.